This T cell receptor (beta chain) appears in the sequencing data of a study of blood T cell repertoires in COVID-19. Looking at the study overall: Samples of COVID-19 (acute and convalescent) were obtained from the United States, Italy and Spain. From T cells, B-cell-depleted T cells, or PBMCs came the material, which was cDNA or gDNA.

Methods used by the authors: Reference gene primer amplification gave nucleated cell count estimates. This table comes from immunoSEQ multiplex PCR, and its TCRdb copy is limited to in-frame clones, with some not included. Clonal size and the V and J genes are those of that table, whereas D and trimming came from the DNA. The repertoire holds 250,000 to 300,000 clones, with 85% to 90% as singletons. The receptor comes from a woman between 40 and 50 years old with acute or convalescent COVID-19. Sequencing input: peripheral blood.

In DNA form, the CDR3 reads TGTGCCAGTAGTATAGGGACGGACAGGGGCAATCAGCCCCAGCATTTT. It yields the protein CASSIGTDRGNQPQHF. The chain couples TRBV19 to TRBJ1-5; 8 nucleotides match TRBD1. J gave up 2 bases and V 1 base, and 4 bases lay outside the gene matches. The germline V gene has CDR1 LNHDA and CDR2 SQIVND (reference sequence). The CDR3 loop spans 16 amino acids.